Each of the 20 T cell receptor beta chains below was sequenced from the same sample in a study of CD8 T cells in Susac syndrome. An input of roughly 0.5 to 1 ug of RNA was subjected to reverse transcription using random hexamers. TCRdb used MiXCR to reprocess the immunoSEQ multiplex PCR reads, holding one entry per CDR3 protein. The table shows approximately 200,000 distinct CDR3 sequences, with 80% to 95% occurring only once. The material sequenced was CD8+ T cells from PBMCs. The origin of the receptors is a human donor with multiple sclerosis.

This chain connects TRBV4-1 to TRBJ2-1, with 11 bases aligning to TRBD2. The CDR3 is 17 amino acids. The V gene's germline CDR1 is MGHRA and CDR2 YSYEKL. V gave up 3 bases and J gave up 0 bases; unmatched junction bases: 4. The CDR3 DNA reads as TGCGCCAGCAGCCACCGACTAGCGGGGACCTCCTACAATGAGCAGTTCTTC. As protein: CASSHRLAGTSYNEQFF.

The rearrangement uses TRBV19 and TRBJ2-3; D not resolved. Germline V CDR1 and CDR2: LNHDA, SQIVND (reference sequence). Trimming took off 3 bases at V and 8 bases at J, with 33 bases between the two ends. The CDR3 extends over 20 amino acids. The CDR3 coding sequence is TGTGCCAGTAGTATTGGACCAAGCCAATTCAACCCAAGCCAATTTCGTACGCAGTATTTT. Residues: CASSIGPSQFNPSQFRTQYF. The entire variable domain, with the rest obtained from reference TRBV19 and TRBJ2-3, is as follows: DGGITQSPKYLFRKEGQNVTLSCEQNLNHDAMYWYRQDPGQGLRLIYYSQIVNDFQKGDIAEGYSVSREKKESFPLTVTSAQKNPTAFYLCASSIGPSQFNPSQFRTQYFGPGTRLTVL.

J is TRBJ2-1 and V is TRBV9, with D possibly TRBD2 on 6 matching bases. CDR3 size: 16 residues. Trimming cost V 2 bases and J 3 bases, with 15 bases left between them. Germline V gene sequence: CDR1 SGDLS, CDR2 YYNGEE. For the CDR3, the DNA is TGTGCCAGCAGCGTGGGGGACTCACCGGTCTACAATGAGCAGTTCTTC. Encoded protein: CASSVGDSPVYNEQFF.

This chain links TRBV7-3 with TRBJ1-1; TRBD1 is a possible D gene (5 bases). The germline V and J ends were trimmed by 5 bases and 4 bases, with 14 bases remaining between them. CDR3 length: 14 residues. From germline, CDR1 is SGHTA and CDR2 FQGTGA. The CDR3 here is CASSEIRGSTEAFF. The DNA of the CDR3 is TGTGCCAGCAGCGAAATAAGGGGTAGCACTGAAGCTTTCTTT.

The V call is TRBV6-6, the J call TRBJ2-5; no clear D gene. V shed 6 bases and J shed 2 bases, with 10 bases lying between them. There are 13 residues in the CDR3. Germline V gives CDR1 MNHNY, CDR2 SVGAGI (reference sequence). The CDR3 nucleotides read TGTGCCAGCAGCTCGCAAGGGCAAGAGACCCAGTACTTC. Protein: CASSSQGQETQYF.

This clonotype has a handful of counts. V usage is TRBV19 and J usage is TRBJ1-1, with D possibly matching TRBD1 (6 bases). This CDR3 comprises 12 residues. Deletions cut 7 bases from V and 6 bases from J, with 12 bases between. Germline CDR1 reads LNHDA; CDR2 reads SQIVND (reference sequence). CDR3 sequence: CASKVGQSEAFF. CDR3 DNA: TGTGCCAGTAAGGTCGGACAGTCTGAAGCTTTCTTT.

The chain uses TRBV10-3 and TRBJ2-1; no definite D call. CDR3 size: 13 residues. With 5 bases removed from V and 8 bases from J, the gap between germline ends came to 13 bases. Germline lookup yields CDR1 ENHRY and CDR2 SYGVKD. DNA for the CDR3: TGTGCCATCAGTCCCATTGTTGTAGATGAGCAGTTCTTC. It specifies CAISPIVVDEQFF.

J is TRBJ2-7 and V is TRBV20-1, with TRBD1 as a possible D gene (5 bases). The CDR3 length is 15 residues. Trimming pared 0 bases from V and 2 bases from J, leaving 14 bases between. CDR1 and CDR2 (germline): DFQATT, SNEGSKA (reference sequence). CDR3 in DNA: TGCAGTGCTAGAGATAGAGCAGGGCGCGCCTACGAGCAGTACTTC. This codes for CSARDRAGRAYEQYF.

This clonotype was seen only once. The chain employs TRBV10-2 and TRBJ2-7, with TRBD2 matching over 7 bases. The trim removed 9 bases at V and 0 bases at J, leaving 8 bases unmatched. Germline loops: CDR1 WSHSY, CDR2 SAAADI. The CDR3 consists of 14 residues. CDR3 loop: CASLAGSSSYEQYF. For the CDR3, the DNA is TGCGCCAGTTTAGCGGGTTCAAGCTCCTACGAGCAGTACTTC.

The chain is built from TRBV30 and TRBJ1-1; D unresolved. Germline V gene data show CDR1 as GTSNPN and CDR2 as SVGIG (reference sequence). The CDR3 covers 15 residues. V lost 5 bases and J lost 1, with 17 bases in between. The CDR3 sequence: CAWEPMITQNTEAFF. In DNA, the CDR3 is TGTGCCTGGGAGCCGATGATCACTCAGAACACTGAAGCTTTCTTT. Full variable domain (remainder filled in from reference TRBV30 and TRBJ1-1): SQTIHQWPATLVQPVGSPLSLECTVEGTSNPNLYWYRQAAGRGLQLLFYSVGIGQISSEVPQNLSASRPQDRQFILSSKKLLLSDSGFYLCAWEPMITQNTEAFFGQGTRLTVV.

CDR3 amino acids: CASTSTGTSYEQYF. CDR3 nucleotide sequence: TGTGCCAGCACATCGACAGGGACCTCCTACGAGCAGTACTTC. This rearrangement joins TRBV6-2 or TRBV6-3 to TRBJ2-7, with TRBD1 identical over 7 bases. In germline, CDR1 is MNHEY, CDR2 SVGEGT. This CDR3 spans 14 amino acids. Trimming cost V 7 bases and J 0 bases; bases outside gene matches: 6.

V usage is TRBV19 and J usage is TRBJ2-7; 14 bases fit TRBD2. The CDR3 totals 17 residues. Germline-derived CDR1 and CDR2 are LNHDA and SQIVND (reference sequence). The J segment lost 3 bases and the V segment lost 3 bases, leaving 7 bases of the junction unmatched. The CDR3 protein is CASSIGTSGRDRYEQYF. CDR3 nucleotide sequence: TGTGCCAGTAGTATCGGGACTAGCGGGAGAGATCGCTACGAGCAGTACTTC.

The chain recombines TRBV6-2 or TRBV6-3 with TRBJ1-5; tentatively, D is TRBD1 (5 bases). This CDR3 has 14 residues. V dropped 4 bases and J dropped 0 bases, with 7 bases sitting between them. CDR1 and CDR2 from the germline V gene are MNHEY and SVGEGT. The CDR3 region has the DNA TGTGCCAGCAGTTGGGGCTATAGCAATCAGCCCCAGCATTTT. Amino acid sequence: CASSWGYSNQPQHF.

This sequence joins TRBV6-6 and TRBJ1-2; D unclear. Trimming pared 2 bases from V and 2 bases from J, leaving 6 bases between. This CDR3 has 13 residues. CDR1 MNHNY and CDR2 SVGAGI come from the germline V gene (reference sequence). The CDR3 is CASSYPDNYGYTF. The CDR3 DNA sequence: TGTGCCAGCAGTTACCCAGACAACTATGGCTACACCTTC.

This chain links TRBV9 with TRBJ2-1; D not resolved. Germline CDR1 and CDR2: SGDLS and YYNGEE. The CDR3 extends over 13 amino acids. V lost 0 bases and J 4 bases, leaving 5 bases between the germline ends. Written as DNA, the CDR3 is TGTGCCAGCAGCGTAGCCAGTTACAATGAGCAGTTCTTC. Translating it yields CASSVASYNEQFF.

The rearrangement links TRBV10-3 to TRBJ1-5; D is unresolved. This CDR3 has 16 residues. Germline V lookup: CDR1 ENHRY, CDR2 SYGVKD. Trimming removed 3 bases at V and 5 bases at J, with 17 bases between. CDR3: CAISDPEERRHQPQHF. The DNA for the CDR3 is TGTGCCATCAGTGACCCCGAGGAGCGTCGCCATCAGCCCCAGCATTTT.

This chain connects TRBV19 to TRBJ2-7; 8 nucleotides match TRBD2. The CDR3 is 11 amino acids. Germline V gives CDR1 LNHDA, CDR2 SQIVND (reference sequence). Trimming removed 9 bases from V and 5 bases from J; junction bases left unmatched: 3. CDR3 region: CASGGVHEQYF. CDR3 in DNA: TGTGCCAGCGGGGGGGTCCACGAGCAGTACTTC.

The chain links TRBV6-5 to TRBJ2-2, with TRBD2 matching over 12 bases. CDR1 and CDR2 from the germline V gene are MNHEY and SVGAGI. The V segment lost 0 bases and the J segment 3 bases; nucleotides outside the gene matches: 2. CDR3 length: 17 residues. The CDR3 spells CASSYSGLAGHTGELFF. Here the CDR3 DNA reads TGTGCCAGCAGTTACTCCGGACTAGCGGGGCACACCGGGGAGCTGTTTTTT.

The rearrangement joins TRBV12-3 or TRBV12-4 to TRBJ2-3, with 7 bases identical to TRBD2. This CDR3 comprises 13 residues. The V gene end was trimmed by 11 bases and the J gene end by 5 bases; junction bases not matched to a gene: 10. For the CDR3, the DNA is TGTGCCCTGCAGCGGGAAGGGATAGATACGCAGTATTTT. It codes for CALQREGIDTQYF.

J is TRBJ2-5 and V is TRBV7-2; D ambiguous. The ends were cut back, 2 bases at V and 5 bases at J, with 12 bases in the middle. Germline V lookup: CDR1 SGHTA, CDR2 FQGNSA. The CDR3 spans 14 residues. The CDR3 here is CASSLLLISETQYF. CDR3 coding DNA: TGTGCCAGCAGCTTATTATTGATTTCGGAGACCCAGTACTTC.